This T cell receptor (beta chain) was obtained from a study of tumor and adjacent non-tumor tissue in lung cancer. No cell sorting was done before RNA was extracted from the tissue. This non-tumor lung sample came from over 3 cm beyond the tumor edge. In this sample, this clonotype turned up many times. The library came from three nested PCR rounds adapted from ARM-PCR protocols. One entry per CDR3 protein, called by TCRdb with MiXCR from the multiplex PCR reads. Among roughly 75,000 distinct CDR3 sequences listed, roughly 75% were seen once. The source of this sequence is a woman aged 45-59 years with non-small cell lung cancer. Source material: distant non-tumor lung tissue.

The CDR3: CASRPGQGLAGSGELFF. The CDR3 bases are TGTGCCAGCAGGCCGGGACAGGGGTTAGCGGGCTCCGGGGAGCTGTTTTTT. V usage is TRBV6-2 or TRBV6-3 and J usage is TRBJ2-2; 10 nucleotides agree with TRBD1. The V gene's germline CDR1 is MNHEY and CDR2 SVGEGT. The CDR3 has 17 residues. Trimming took 6 bases from V and 6 from J; bases not matched to a gene: 13.